Below are 25 T cell receptor beta chains sequenced from a single sample in a study of cytomegalovirus exposure and HLA in healthy donors. The PCR was carried out with 60 Vbeta primers and 13 Jbeta primers. Sequenced by immunoSEQ multiplex PCR; TCRdb stores in-frame clones only, minus some. The data contain about 99,000 clones, about 77% of them singletons. The sample was PBMCs. All receptors derive from a man aged 40-49 years in good health and CMV-seronegative.

The CDR3 region has the DNA TGCGCCAGCAGCTTGGTACCTAGGTCCTACAATGAGCAGTTCTTC. It is translated as CASSLVPRSYNEQFF. The chain employs TRBV5-1 and TRBJ2-1; unclear D gene. There are 15 residues in the CDR3. The V end was cut by 0 bases, the J end by 1 base, with 8 bases between. Germline CDR1 reads SGHRS; CDR2 reads YFSETQ.

The chain links TRBV6-1 to TRBJ1-2, with D possibly TRBD1 on 5 matching bases. Germline loops: CDR1 MNHNS, CDR2 SASEGT. CDR3 length: 11 residues. As DNA, the CDR3 is TGTGCGGGGCAGGGCTTGTATGGCTACACCTTC. Translation: CAGQGLYGYTF.

This chain joins TRBV4-2 and TRBJ2-3; 9 nucleotides align to TRBD2. This CDR3 comprises 16 residues. Germline loops: CDR1 LGHNA, CDR2 YNFKEQ. V shed 0 bases, J shed 4 bases, and the junction held 5 bases outside the gene matches. The CDR3 loop reads CASSQDRGGGADTQYF. DNA for the CDR3: TGTGCCAGCAGCCAAGATCGCGGCGGGGGGGCAGATACGCAGTATTTT.

The V gene is TRBV6-6, the J gene TRBJ2-7; 8 nucleotides line up with TRBD1. The J segment lost 3 bases and the V segment lost 2 bases, leaving 9 bases of the junction unmatched. The CDR3 runs 16 residues. Germline V lookup: CDR1 MNHNY, CDR2 SVGAGI (reference sequence). This CDR3 reads CASSYALQGGGYEQYF. CDR3 DNA: TGTGCCAGCAGTTACGCCCTACAGGGGGGAGGCTACGAGCAGTACTTC.

This chain uses TRBV10-3 with TRBJ2-3; 7 bases are a match to TRBD1. The CDR3 has 17 amino acids. Germline V gene data show CDR1 as ENHRY and CDR2 as SYGVKD. The ends lost 2 bases at V and 0 bases at J; junction bases unmatched: 8. For the CDR3, the DNA is TGTGCCATCAGTGAGAAGGTGGGGACAGTTAGCACAGATACGCAGTATTTT. This gives the protein CAISEKVGTVSTDTQYF.

The genes are TRBV7-8 and TRBJ2-1, with 7 bases fitting TRBD1. Per the germline V gene, CDR1 is SGHVS and CDR2 is FQNEAQ. Trimming cost V 4 bases and J 0 bases; bases outside gene matches: 6. This CDR3 region has 16 residues. The CDR3 DNA sequence: TGTGCCAGCAGCTCGGGACAGTCCGTCTCCTACAATGAGCAGTTCTTC. Translated: CASSSGQSVSYNEQFF.

This clone is a singleton in its sample. The chain recombines TRBV19 with TRBJ1-5; no clear D. Germline CDR1 is LNHDA and CDR2 is SQIVND (reference sequence). Trimming stripped 0 bases from V and 2 bases from J, with 8 bases between. This CDR3 comprises 15 residues. As DNA, the CDR3 is TGTGCCAGTAGTATAGAGGAGGGCCGCAATCAGCCCCAGCATTTT. It yields the protein CASSIEEGRNQPQHF.

The CDR3 coding sequence is TGTGCCAGCAGCCCGGGACAGGGGGCGTCTAATGAAAAACTGTTTTTT. This translates into CASSPGQGASNEKLFF. The chain employs TRBV2 and TRBJ1-4, with 12 bases that match TRBD1. The germline CDR1 and CDR2 sequences are SNHLY and FYNNEI. The CDR3 runs 16 residues. V was clipped by 6 bases and J by 3 bases; unmatched bases: 5.

J is TRBJ2-7 and V is TRBV7-9; no clear D gene. Germline CDR1 and CDR2: SEHNR and FQNEAQ (reference sequence). The CDR3 is 14 amino acids. V was clipped by 1 base and J by 0 bases, with 7 bases between them. The CDR3 DNA follows: TGTGCCAGCAGCTTAGTACCTAGCTCCTACGAGCAGTACTTC. Encoded protein: CASSLVPSSYEQYF.

This clone was seen more than once but under ten times. The chain links TRBV2 to TRBJ2-1, with D unresolved. The V gene lost 4 bases and the J gene lost 0 bases, with 10 bases spanning the gap. The CDR3 consists of 15 residues. Germline CDR1 SNHLY, CDR2 FYNNEI. CDR3: CASSGGQSSYNEQFF. DNA of the CDR3: TGTGCCAGCAGTGGTGGCCAAAGCTCCTACAATGAGCAGTTCTTC.

J is TRBJ2-7 and V is TRBV5-4; D is uncertain. Germline V gene sequence: CDR1 SGHNT, CDR2 YYREEE (reference sequence). V was cut by 3 bases and J by 1 base, with 11 bases left in between. The CDR3 loop spans 14 amino acids. The CDR3 protein is CASSSETASYEQYF. CDR3 sequence (DNA): TGTGCCAGCAGCTCCGAAACAGCTTCCTACGAGCAGTACTTC.

The chain joins TRBV6-5 to TRBJ2-3; D is possibly TRBD2 (6 bases). CDR1 is MNHEY and CDR2 is SVGAGI in the germline V gene. V was clipped by 2 bases and J by 4 bases, with 13 bases between them. This CDR3 has 15 residues. The CDR3 DNA reads TGTGCCAGCAGTTACGGCTGGCCGGGGGCAGATACGCAGTATTTT. Its translation is CASSYGWPGADTQYF.

The V call is TRBV10-3, the J call TRBJ2-1; TRBD2 matches at 11 bases. V shed 7 bases, J shed 4 bases, and the junction held 6 bases outside the gene matches. From germline, CDR1 is ENHRY and CDR2 SYGVKD. This CDR3 spans 15 amino acids. The CDR3 region has the DNA TGTGCCATCACCGAGGGACTAGCGGCTTACAATGAGCAGTTCTTC. Its translation is CAITEGLAAYNEQFF.

The rearrangement joins TRBV6-5 to TRBJ1-3; D unclear. Trimming removed 5 bases from V and 4 bases from J, with 9 bases in between. The V gene's germline CDR1 is MNHEY and CDR2 SVGAGI. This CDR3 comprises 13 residues. CDR3 protein: CASSSRGGNTIYF. Written as DNA, the CDR3 is TGTGCCAGCAGTAGTAGAGGGGGAAACACCATATATTTT.

This chain joins TRBV18 and TRBJ1-6, with TRBD1 as a possible D gene (6 bases). Germline CDR1 KGHSH, CDR2 LQKENI. This CDR3 is 16 amino acids long. Trimming took off 1 base at V and 7 bases at J, with 14 bases between the two ends. The CDR3 DNA follows: TGTGCCAGCTCACCACTGTCGTCAGGGGTGAATTCACCCCTCCACTTT. This codes for CASSPLSSGVNSPLHF.

This chain uses TRBV4-1 with TRBJ1-5; tentative D call: TRBD1 (6 bases). The CDR3 consists of 16 residues. Trimming left V 4 bases short and J 4 bases short, with 17 bases between. Germline V lookup: CDR1 MGHRA, CDR2 YSYEKL. CDR3 protein: CASSPPGGGRNQPQHF. CDR3 coding DNA: TGCGCCAGCAGCCCCCCGGGAGGGGGGAGGAATCAGCCCCAGCATTTT.

This clone has only a few counts. The chain uses TRBV9 and TRBJ2-1; 11 nucleotides align to TRBD2. V gave up 2 bases and J gave up 4 bases; unmatched junction bases: 5. Germline V gene lookup returns CDR1 SGDLS and CDR2 YYNGEE. This CDR3 is 16 amino acids long. The chain's CDR3 is CASSVMTSGDYNEQFF. The CDR3 coding sequence is TGTGCCAGCAGCGTTATGACTAGCGGGGATTACAATGAGCAGTTCTTC.

This clone was picked up a small number of times. The chain carries TRBV6-1 and TRBJ1-4; perhaps TRBD1 as D (5 bases). V lost 1 base and J lost 4, with 10 bases in between. Germline CDR1 MNHNS, CDR2 SASEGT. CDR3 length: 15 residues. The CDR3 spells CASSEEPGNNEKLFF. The CDR3 region has the DNA TGTGCCAGCAGTGAAGAGCCAGGGAATAATGAAAAACTGTTTTTT.

This clone was counted once. V and J are TRBV5-1 and TRBJ1-5; D is undetermined. Germline V lookup: CDR1 SGHRS, CDR2 YFSETQ. V shed 0 bases and J shed 4 bases, with 5 bases lying between them. The CDR3 consists of 13 residues. Written as DNA, the CDR3 is TGCGCCAGCAGCTTGGAGAGAAATCAGCCCCAGCATTTT. Amino acid sequence: CASSLERNQPQHF.

This chain links TRBV19 with TRBJ1-5; unclear D gene. The CDR3 is made up of 14 amino acids. Germline loops: CDR1 LNHDA, CDR2 SQIVND (reference sequence). V was trimmed by 2 bases and J by 4 bases, leaving 9 bases between them. CDR3 nucleotides: TGTGCCAGTAGTATAAACAGTGTTAATCAGCCCCAGCATTTT. It specifies CASSINSVNQPQHF.

This chain joins TRBV14 and TRBJ2-5, with 7 bases that match TRBD1. V shed 1 base and J 2 bases; nucleotides not matched to a gene: 10. CDR1 and CDR2 (germline): SGHDN, FVKESK. There are 17 residues in the CDR3. DNA of the CDR3: TGTGCCAGCAGCCAAGGGTTCGGCGGACAGGCACAAGAGACCCAGTACTTC. Translation gives CASSQGFGGQAQETQYF.

In regard to this clone: Other DNA sequences in the sample encode the same CDR3. The chain joins TRBV9 to TRBJ2-6; TRBD1 agrees at 9 bases. The junction had 7 bases not matched to a gene; V was cut back by 3 bases and J by 0 bases. The CDR3 sequence is 18 residues long. Per germline, CDR1 SGDLS and CDR2 YYNGEE. CDR3 region: CASSARDRVLSGANVLTF. DNA for the CDR3: TGTGCCAGCAGCGCCCGGGACAGGGTCCTCTCTGGGGCCAACGTCCTGACTTTC.

In this sample, this clone turned up a few times. The chain has TRBV30 and TRBJ1-2; D call uncertain. The length of the CDR3 is 17 residues. Trimming cost V 0 bases and J 7 bases, with 24 bases left between them. In germline, CDR1 is GTSNPN, CDR2 SVGIG (reference sequence). CDR3 in amino acids: CAWSVLWESGPTGGYTF. The DNA of the CDR3 is TGTGCCTGGAGTGTATTATGGGAGTCCGGCCCCACCGGTGGCTACACCTTC.

The chain carries TRBV19 and TRBJ1-5; the D gene is possibly TRBD1 (5 bases). The CDR3 loop spans 15 amino acids. Trimming cost V 4 bases and J 1 base, with 11 bases left between them. Germline CDR1 and CDR2: LNHDA and SQIVND (reference sequence). CDR3 sequence: CASSTVTVSNQPQHF. CDR3 nucleotide sequence: TGTGCCAGTAGTACAGTGACAGTAAGCAATCAGCCCCAGCATTTT.

This clone was recorded once. The rearrangement links TRBV2 to TRBJ2-1; weak D call: TRBD1 (5 bases). V was shortened by 5 bases and J by 4 bases, with 15 bases between the two germline ends. Germline V gene data show CDR1 as SNHLY and CDR2 as FYNNEI. The CDR3 has 15 residues. As DNA, the CDR3 is TGTGCCAGCAGTATACAGGCGTTGAGTTACAATGAGCAGTTCTTC. As protein: CASSIQALSYNEQFF. Full variable domain (outside the CDR3, taken from reference TRBV2 and TRBJ2-1): EPEVTQTPSHQVTQMGQEVILRCVPISNHLYFYWYRQILGQKVEFLVSFYNNEISEKSEIFDDQFSVERPDGSNFTLKIRSTKLEDSAMYFCASSIQALSYNEQFFGPGTRLTVL.